Following are 8 T cell receptor beta chains from one sample sequenced in a study of blood T cell repertoires in COVID-19. Assay used: immunoSEQ multiplex PCR; TCRdb lists only in-frame clones, some missing. The sample carries 250,000 to 350,000 clones, roughly 90% recorded once. Source material: peripheral blood. All receptors derive from a woman aged 55-75 years with acute or convalescent COVID-19.

The rearrangement uses TRBV2 and TRBJ1-5; 10 bases agree with TRBD1. The V gene's germline CDR1 is SNHLY and CDR2 FYNNEI. After removal of 7 bases from V and 5 bases from J, the junction contained 5 bases not matched to a gene. This CDR3 is built from 14 residues. The CDR3 protein is CASKPDRGYQPQHF. The CDR3 DNA reads TGTGCCAGCAAGCCGGACAGGGGGTATCAGCCCCAGCATTTT.

The chain carries TRBV9 and TRBJ2-3; the match to TRBD2 covers 8 bases. V trimming: 2 bases; J trimming: 4 bases; junction bases outside the gene matches: 3. The length of the CDR3 is 14 residues. Germline V gene data show CDR1 as SGDLS and CDR2 as YYNGEE. As DNA, the CDR3 is TGTGCCAGCAGCGTCAGACTAGCGTCAGATACGCAGTATTTT. It translates to CASSVRLASDTQYF.

The chain uses TRBV28 and TRBJ2-7, with D tentatively TRBD2 (5 bases). This CDR3 is built from 15 residues. With 1 base removed from V and 3 bases from J, the gap between germline ends came to 13 bases. The germline V gene has CDR1 MDHEN and CDR2 SYDVKM. The chain's CDR3 is CASSLYWETGYEQYF. CDR3 DNA: TGTGCCAGCAGTTTATATTGGGAGACGGGCTACGAGCAGTACTTC.

The V call is TRBV24-1, the J call TRBJ2-2; 7 nucleotides line up with TRBD2. This CDR3 is 13 amino acids long. Trimming at V came to 7 bases and at J to 8 bases, leaving 6 bases not matched to a gene. CDR1 and CDR2 from the germline V gene are KGHDR and SFDVKD. CDR3 sequence (DNA): TGTGCCACCAGACTAGCGATCAATGGGGAGCTGTTTTTT. Residues: CATRLAINGELFF.

V usage is TRBV7-3 and J usage is TRBJ1-1; TRBD1 might be the D (6 bases). The CDR3 spans 14 residues. V lost 0 bases and J 5 bases, leaving 10 bases between the germline ends. Germline V lookup: CDR1 SGHTA, CDR2 FQGTGA. The CDR3 loop reads CASSLTYQGTEAFF. The DNA of the CDR3 is TGTGCCAGCAGCTTAACATATCAGGGGACTGAAGCTTTCTTT.

This clone was recorded once. This rearrangement joins TRBV3-1 (or the pseudogene TRBV3-2) to TRBJ2-1; D is perhaps TRBD2 (5 bases). The CDR3 covers 16 residues. The germline CDR1 and CDR2 sequences are LGHDT and YNNKEL (reference sequence). V lost 3 bases and J lost 0, with 12 bases in between. As DNA, the CDR3 is TGTGCCAGCAGCCAGGACGGGGTTAGCTCCTACAATGAGCAGTTCTTC. Amino acids: CASSQDGVSSYNEQFF.

Only one count was recorded for this clone. The rearrangement links TRBV4-1 to TRBJ1-4; 9 nucleotides agree with TRBD1. V was pared by 2 bases and J by 5 bases, with 3 bases of the junction left unmatched. CDR3 length: 15 amino acids. Germline V lookup: CDR1 MGHRA, CDR2 YSYEKL. CDR3 sequence (DNA): TGCGCCAGCAGCCAATCAGGACAGGGGAATGAAAAACTGTTTTTT. Encoded protein: CASSQSGQGNEKLFF.

V is TRBV18 and J is TRBJ1-2; D unresolved. Per germline, CDR1 KGHSH and CDR2 LQKENI. The CDR3 length is 12 residues. Trimming shortened V by 6 bases and J by 4 bases, and 9 bases separated the two germline ends. This CDR3 is CASSEGSYGYTF. The CDR3, as DNA: TGTGCCAGCTCCGAAGGGAGCTATGGCTACACCTTC.